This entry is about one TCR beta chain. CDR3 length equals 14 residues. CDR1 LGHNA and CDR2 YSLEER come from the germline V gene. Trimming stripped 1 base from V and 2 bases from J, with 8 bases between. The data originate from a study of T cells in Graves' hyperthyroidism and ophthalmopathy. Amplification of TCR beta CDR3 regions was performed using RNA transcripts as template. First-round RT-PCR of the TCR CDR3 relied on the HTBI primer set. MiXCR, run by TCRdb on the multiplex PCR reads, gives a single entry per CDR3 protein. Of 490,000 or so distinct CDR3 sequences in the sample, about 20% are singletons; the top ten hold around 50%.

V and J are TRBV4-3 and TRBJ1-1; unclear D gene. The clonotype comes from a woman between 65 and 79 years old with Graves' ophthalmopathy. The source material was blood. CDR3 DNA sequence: TGCGCCAGCAGCCAAGCTGAAAGAAACACTGAAGCTTTCTTT. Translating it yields CASSQAERNTEAFF.